The T cell receptor (beta chain) described here comes from a study of T cell responses to AZD1222 COVID-19 vaccine. Broader study findings: Unmutated variant regions are reportedly the target of nearly half of TCRs that are spike-specific.

Notes on this clone: The antigen is undetermined.

TCRdb's copy holds only in-frame clones and misses some; the assay was immunoSEQ multiplex PCR. Here the sample spans 40,000 to 50,000 clones, 88% being singletons. Germline V lookup: CDR1 SGHTA, CDR2 FQGTGA. The CDR3 loop spans 16 amino acids. With 1 base removed from V and 6 bases from J, the gap between germline ends came to 16 bases. The chain combines TRBV7-3 with TRBJ2-1; D might be TRBD1 or TRBD2, each matching 5 bases. Material: peripheral blood, obtained 28 days after the second AZD1222 dose. This clonotype was sampled from an adult who received the AZD1222 COVID-19 vaccine. The CDR3 nucleotides are TGTGCCAGCAGCTTAAGTCGAGGGACGGGCCTCAATGAGCAGTTCTTC. Protein product: CASSLSRGTGLNEQFF.